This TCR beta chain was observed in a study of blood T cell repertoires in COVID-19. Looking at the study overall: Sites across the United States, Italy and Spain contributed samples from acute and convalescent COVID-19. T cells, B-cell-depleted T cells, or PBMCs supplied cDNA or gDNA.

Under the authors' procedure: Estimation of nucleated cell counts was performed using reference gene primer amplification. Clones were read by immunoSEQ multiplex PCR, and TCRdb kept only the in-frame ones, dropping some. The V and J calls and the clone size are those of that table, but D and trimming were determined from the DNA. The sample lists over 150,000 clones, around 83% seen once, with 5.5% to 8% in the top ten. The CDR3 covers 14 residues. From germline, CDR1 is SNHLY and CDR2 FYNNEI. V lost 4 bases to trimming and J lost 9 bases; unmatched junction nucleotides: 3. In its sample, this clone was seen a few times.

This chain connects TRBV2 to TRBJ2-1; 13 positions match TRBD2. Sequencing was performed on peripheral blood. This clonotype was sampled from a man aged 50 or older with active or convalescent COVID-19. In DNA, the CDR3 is TGTGCCAGCAGTGGGAGGACTAGCGGGGGTGAGCAGTTCTTC. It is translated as CASSGRTSGGEQFF. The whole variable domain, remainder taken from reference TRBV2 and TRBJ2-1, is EPEVTQTPSHQVTQMGQEVILRCVPISNHLYFYWYRQILGQKVEFLVSFYNNEISEKSEIFDDQFSVERPDGSNFTLKIRSTKLEDSAMYFCASSGRTSGGEQFFGPGTRLTVL.